This TCR beta chain was recovered during a study of a mutant IDH1 vaccine in newly diagnosed glioma. Study-wide background: It was radiotherapy, temozolomide, or both that patients received previously, with most receiving both.

The length of the CDR3 is 15 residues. The V gene lost 1 base and the J gene lost 0 bases, with 8 bases spanning the gap. From germline, CDR1 is SGDLS and CDR2 YYNGEE. A remark on this clone: As yet, its antigen is unknown.

Study-wide results and limits: With respect to changes in top peripheral T cell clonotypes, pseudoprogression seemed unrelated. Altogether, around 93% of patients exhibited vaccine-induced immune responses.

Some clones are missing from TCRdb's copy, which holds only in-frame ones; the method was immunoSEQ multiplex PCR. The sample lists 85,000 to 100,000 clones, about four fifths occurring once. Time point denoted: baseline, week 1 (first vaccination visit). Treatment here: pre-vaccination baseline after standard-of-care therapy. Donors harbored newly found WHO grade 3 or 4 IDH1-mutant, ATRX-lost astrocytomas. This sequence originates from a man aged 40-49 years with glioma. The V and J genes are TRBV9 and TRBJ2-1; unclear D gene. Here the sequenced sample was PBMCs, taken from a glioma patient treated with radiotherapy, temozolomide or both. CDR3 sequence reads: CASSVLPSSYNEQFF. CDR3 bases: TGTGCCAGCAGCGTACTACCGAGCTCCTACAATGAGCAGTTCTTC.